This TCR beta chain is drawn from a study of blood T cell repertoires in COVID-19. Overall study context: Acute and convalescent COVID-19 samples came from the United States, Italy and Spain. PBMCs, B-cell-depleted T cells, or T cells were the source of the cDNA or gDNA that made up the material.

Germline CDR1 reads SGHVS; CDR2 reads FQNEAQ. The CDR3 length is 15 residues. The V and J ends lost 4 bases and 3 bases respectively, with 15 bases between them. Enrollment of patients from Seattle took place during active infection, with longitudinal follow-up. How the authors handled the data: By means of reference gene primer amplification, nucleated cell counts were estimated. The protocol was immunoSEQ multiplex PCR, while the TCRdb copy is restricted to in-frame clones and leaves out a portion. The D gene and trimming were derived from the DNA, and the V and J assignments and clone size from that table. The sample carries approximately 110,000 clones, about 85% recorded once.

Sequencing was done on a sample of peripheral blood. The sequence was collected from a woman of 80 years or more with COVID-19, enrolled during active disease. The chain recombines TRBV7-8 with TRBJ1-1; D gene uncertain. The CDR3 DNA follows: TGTGCCAGCAGCTCGGAGTTCGACCACTACACTGAAGCTTTCTTT. Amino acids: CASSSEFDHYTEAFF.